The 12 T cell receptor beta chains below all came from one sample that was sequenced in a study of blood T cell repertoires in COVID-19. Assay used: immunoSEQ multiplex PCR; TCRdb lists only in-frame clones, some missing. The sample gives about 400,000 clones, around 87% of which show up once; around 0.95% is in the top ten. The sample comprised PBMCs or T cells enriched from blood (not recorded which). These receptors were obtained from a woman in her twenties or thirties with acute COVID-19.

Only one count was recorded for this clone. V usage is TRBV7-8 and J usage is TRBJ1-6, with TRBD1 matching over 10 bases. This CDR3 comprises 15 residues. Losses at the gene ends were 5 bases for V and 13 bases for J; bases not matched to a gene: 11. Per the germline V gene, CDR1 is SGHVS and CDR2 is FQNEAQ. DNA of the CDR3: TGTGCCAGCAGCCTCCGGCTGACAGGGGGCTTCCCCCTCCACTTT. Translated, it gives CASSLRLTGGFPLHF.

This chain joins TRBV5-1 and TRBJ2-1, with D perhaps TRBD2 (7 bases). This CDR3 comprises 16 residues. The germline gives CDR1 SGHRS, CDR2 YFSETQ. The V and J ends lost 1 base and 3 bases respectively, with 14 bases between them. The CDR3: CASSLWRGGDYNEQFF. CDR3 DNA: TGCGCCAGCAGCTTGTGGCGCGGGGGCGACTACAATGAGCAGTTCTTC.

The chain recombines TRBV7-9 with TRBJ1-6; the match to TRBD1 covers 9 bases. This CDR3 is 12 amino acids long. Germline CDR1 is SEHNR and CDR2 is FQNEAQ (reference sequence). V gave up 6 bases and J gave up 14 bases; unmatched junction bases: 5. The CDR3 DNA is TGTGCCAGCAGTTATACAGGGGGCGCCCTCCACTTT. This gives the protein CASSYTGGALHF.

This sequence joins TRBV7-6 and TRBJ2-7; 9 bases match TRBD1. The CDR3 loop spans 14 amino acids. CDR1 SGHVS and CDR2 FNYEAQ come from the germline V gene. J lost 5 bases, V lost 3 bases, and 5 bases had no gene match. DNA for the CDR3: TGTGCCAGCAGCTTCAGGGACAGGGTAGACGAGCAGTACTTC. This translates into CASSFRDRVDEQYF.

The chain carries TRBV9 and TRBJ2-5; TRBD2 aligns across 8 bases. The J segment lost 4 bases and the V segment lost 2 bases, leaving 10 bases of the junction unmatched. CDR3 length: 16 residues. Looked up from germline, CDR1 is SGDLS and CDR2 is YYNGEE. CDR3 in amino acids: CASSVGRGGWAETQYF. The DNA of the CDR3 is TGTGCCAGCAGCGTTGGACGGGGGGGCTGGGCAGAGACCCAGTACTTC.

This chain links TRBV5-1 with TRBJ2-3; possible D gene TRBD1, 6 bases. The CDR3 extends over 12 amino acids. V was cut by 4 bases and J by 3 bases, with 6 bases left in between. CDR1 is SGHRS and CDR2 is YFSETQ in the germline V gene. CDR3 sequence reads: CASSGQTDTQYF. In DNA form, the CDR3 reads TGCGCCAGCAGCGGACAGACAGATACGCAGTATTTT.

The V gene is TRBV5-5, the J gene TRBJ1-2, with 8 bases matching TRBD1. Germline-derived CDR1 and CDR2 are SGHKS and YYEKEE (reference sequence). CDR3 length: 15 residues. The V and J ends lost 3 bases and 8 bases, in that order; junction bases with no gene match: 12. The CDR3 region has the DNA TGTGCCAGCAGCTGGGAGGACAGGGTGCTTCACGGCTACACCTTC. Translation gives CASSWEDRVLHGYTF.

The J gene is TRBJ2-1, the V gene TRBV5-4; 8 bases fit TRBD2. V gave up 0 bases and J gave up 6 bases; unmatched junction bases: 8. Germline V CDR1 and CDR2: SGHNT, YYREEE (reference sequence). The CDR3 contains 16 residues. In DNA form, the CDR3 reads TGTGCCAGCAGCTTGGCGCGCGGGGGGCCCGGCAATGAGCAGTTCTTC. Translation gives CASSLARGGPGNEQFF.

The chain joins TRBV4-2 to TRBJ2-7; the D gene is possibly TRBD2 (6 bases). The CDR3 has 15 amino acids. Looked up from germline, CDR1 is LGHNA and CDR2 is YNFKEQ. The V end lost 1 base, the J end lost 3 bases, and 13 bases lay between the germline ends. The CDR3 protein is CASSQAFGGNYEQYF. The CDR3 DNA sequence: TGTGCCAGCAGCCAAGCTTTCGGGGGTAACTACGAGCAGTACTTC.

The J gene is TRBJ1-2, the V gene TRBV29-1, with D possibly matching TRBD1 (5 bases). The CDR3 loop spans 13 amino acids. Looked up from germline, CDR1 is SQVTM and CDR2 is ANQGSEA. The V and J ends lost 3 bases and 4 bases respectively, with 12 bases between them. For the CDR3, the DNA is TGCAGCGTTGACCCTCAGGGATCCTATGGCTACACCTTC. This encodes CSVDPQGSYGYTF.

This chain connects TRBV29-1 to TRBJ2-4, with D tentatively TRBD1 (6 bases). Trimming took off 7 bases at V and 0 bases at J, with 13 bases between the two ends. This CDR3 region has 14 residues. CDR1 and CDR2 from the germline V gene are SQVTM and ANQGSEA. As DNA, the CDR3 is TGCAGCGCCGGCGGACAGTTAGCCAAAAACATTCAGTACTTC. It codes for CSAGGQLAKNIQYF.

The chain is built from TRBV7-2 and TRBJ2-3; 8 nucleotides match TRBD2. J lost 6 bases, V lost 8 bases, and 13 bases had no gene match. Germline CDR1 reads SGHTA; CDR2 reads FQGNSA. The length of the CDR3 is 15 residues. Here the CDR3 reads CASRVSGASGDTQYF. In nucleotides, the CDR3 is TGTGCCAGCCGTGTTAGCGGGGCTTCAGGGGATACGCAGTATTTT.